This T cell receptor (beta chain) was identified during a study of beta chain features in type 1 diabetes. Study background: Patients and healthy donors were similar in age, gender and cell yields.

There are 15 residues in the CDR3. Deletions cut 3 bases from V and 5 bases from J, with 14 bases between. Germline-derived CDR1 and CDR2 are SGHDN and FVKESK. This clone has a count of ten or more. Antigen unknown. Whole-study findings and limits: Lower insertion and higher deletion counts appeared at VDJ junctions in type 1 diabetes patients. Using cDNA template may skew counts toward highly expressing activated cells.

Populations isolated by sorting all had purity greater than 95%. Investigators reverse transcribed all isolated RNA, so they sequenced expressed TCRB transcripts. Some clones are missing from TCRdb's copy, which holds only in-frame ones; the method was immunoSEQ multiplex PCR. The sample includes around 290,000 clones, roughly 8% of them seen just once. The chain combines TRBV14 with TRBJ2-1, with D possibly TRBD2 on 5 matching bases. The clonotype originates from a woman under 30 in good health. Sequences were obtained from central memory CD4+ T cells from blood. This chain's CDR3 is CASSHYAGSDNEQFF. The DNA of the CDR3 is TGTGCCAGCAGCCACTACGCGGGTTCTGACAATGAGCAGTTCTTC. Full variable domain (rest looked up from reference TRBV14 and TRBJ2-1): EAGVTQFPSHSVIEKGQTVTLRCDPISGHDNLYWYRRVMGKEIKFLLHFVKESKQDESGMPNNRFLAERTGGTYSTLKVQPAELEDSGVYFCASSHYAGSDNEQFFGPGTRLTVL.